The present TCR beta chain was sequenced within a study of shared clonotypes between healthy human individuals. Each of the donors was a healthy adult who was HIV-negative and had not had a recent acute infection or vaccination. V was trimmed by 0 bases and J by 4 bases, leaving 13 bases between them. Germline values: CDR1 SGDLS, CDR2 YYNGEE. The CDR3 is 15 residues long. Only in-frame clones appear in the TCRdb table, and some are missing; sequencing was by immunoSEQ multiplex PCR. This sample has 2.5 million or so clones; over 85% occur once, and the top ten carry about 0.13%. Sequences were obtained from naive CD4+ T cells sorted from blood. As to subset: CD45RA+ positively selected. This sequence originates from a man aged 18-30 years in good health. The chain links TRBV9 to TRBJ2-5; perhaps TRBD2 as D (6 bases). The CDR3 region is CASSVDSRGSETQYF. The CDR3 nucleotides read TGTGCCAGCAGCGTAGATTCGCGGGGTTCAGAGACCCAGTACTTC.